This T cell receptor (beta chain) was identified in a study of T-cell memory formation after mild COVID-19. Looking at the study overall: Clusters were largely donor specific. Findings and limits, study-wide: Contracting CD4+ clones lay largely in CM and EM, with CD8+ ones residing in EMRA.

This clonotype was picked up many times. What it binds is not known. Trimming stripped 6 bases from V and 3 bases from J, with 18 bases between. The CDR3 is 15 residues long. TCRdb itself ran the 5' RACE reads through MiXCR, one entry per CDR3 protein. The sample carries some 50,000 distinct CDR3 sequences, 9.5% to 15% recorded once. This sequence joins TRBV12-3 or TRBV12-4 and TRBJ2-7; D may be TRBD1 (5 bases). Material: PBMCs or a T cell subset sorted from them (not recorded which). This clonotype originated in a man aged 18 to 29 who had mild COVID-19 (a few samples of this study predate the infection). Cell type and time point are not known. CDR3 loop: CASSPGYRPDYEQYF. CDR3 coding DNA: TGTGCCAGCAGCCCCGGCTACAGGCCGGACTACGAGCAGTACTTC.